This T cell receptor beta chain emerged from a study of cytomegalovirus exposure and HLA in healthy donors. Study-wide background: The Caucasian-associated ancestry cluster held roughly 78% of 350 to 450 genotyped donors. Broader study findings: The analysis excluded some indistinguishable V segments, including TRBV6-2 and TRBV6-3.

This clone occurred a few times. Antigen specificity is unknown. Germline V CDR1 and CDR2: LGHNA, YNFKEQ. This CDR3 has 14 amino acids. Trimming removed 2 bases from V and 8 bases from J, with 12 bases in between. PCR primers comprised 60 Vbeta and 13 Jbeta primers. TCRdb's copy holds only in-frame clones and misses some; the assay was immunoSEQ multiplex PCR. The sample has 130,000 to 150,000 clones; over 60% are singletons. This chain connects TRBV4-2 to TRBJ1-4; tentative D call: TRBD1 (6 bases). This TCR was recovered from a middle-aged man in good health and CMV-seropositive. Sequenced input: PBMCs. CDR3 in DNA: TGTGCCAGCAGCCAAAAAACAGGGTACGAAAAACTGTTTTTT. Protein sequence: CASSQKTGYEKLFF.